The sequence of this T cell receptor beta chain was determined in a study of graft-versus-host responses after intestinal transplantation. TCRdb keeps only in-frame clones here, not all; method: immunoSEQ multiplex PCR. The table lists 20,000 to 25,000 clones, 55% to 70% of them singletons, with about 0.94% in the top ten. This CDR3 has 14 residues. With V trimmed by 6 bases and J by 8 bases, 9 bases remained unmatched. Germline values: CDR1 MDHEN, CDR2 SYDVKM. Once the reaction had ended, proliferating CFSE-low CD3+CD4+ and CD3+CD8+ responders were sorted. This clonotype was sampled from a human patient who received an intestinal transplant. The chain has TRBV28 and TRBJ1-4; 7 bases map to TRBD1. This material consisted of alloreactive CD4+ T cells from a mixed lymphocyte reaction culture, taken before intestinal transplant. Subset specified: CFSE-low proliferating T cells sorted from roughly six-day pre-transplant mixed lymphocyte reaction (GvH or HvG direction). The CDR3 loop is CASRTHRGGEKLFF. CDR3 sequence (DNA): TGTGCCAGCAGGACTCACAGGGGAGGAGAAAAACTGTTTTTT.